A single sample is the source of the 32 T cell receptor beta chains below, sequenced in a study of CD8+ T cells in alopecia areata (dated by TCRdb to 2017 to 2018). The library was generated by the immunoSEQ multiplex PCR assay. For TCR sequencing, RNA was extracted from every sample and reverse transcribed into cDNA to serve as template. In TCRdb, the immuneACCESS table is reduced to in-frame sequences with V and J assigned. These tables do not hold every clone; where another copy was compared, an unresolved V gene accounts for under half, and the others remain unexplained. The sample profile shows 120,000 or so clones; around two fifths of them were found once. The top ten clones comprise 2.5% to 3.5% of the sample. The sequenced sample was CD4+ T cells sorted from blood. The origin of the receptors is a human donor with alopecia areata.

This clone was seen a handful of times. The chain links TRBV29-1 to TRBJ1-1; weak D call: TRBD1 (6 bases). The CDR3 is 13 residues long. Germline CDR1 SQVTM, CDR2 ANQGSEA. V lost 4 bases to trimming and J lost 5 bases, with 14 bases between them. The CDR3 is CSVGKGGRTEAFF. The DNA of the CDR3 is TGCAGCGTTGGTAAGGGGGGCCGAACTGAAGCTTTCTTT.

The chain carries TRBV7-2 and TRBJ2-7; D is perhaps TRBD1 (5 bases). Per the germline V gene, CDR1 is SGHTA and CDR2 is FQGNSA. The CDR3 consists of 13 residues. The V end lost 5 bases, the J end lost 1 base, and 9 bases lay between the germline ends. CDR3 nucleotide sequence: TGTGCCAGCAGCCAGCGACAGTCCTACGAGCAGTACTTC. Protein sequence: CASSQRQSYEQYF.

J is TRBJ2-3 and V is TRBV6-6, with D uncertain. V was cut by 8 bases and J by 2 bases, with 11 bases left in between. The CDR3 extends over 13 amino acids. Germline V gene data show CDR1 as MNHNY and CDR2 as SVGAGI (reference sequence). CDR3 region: CASCRLATDTQYF. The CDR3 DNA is TGTGCCAGCTGTAGATTAGCCACAGATACGCAGTATTTT.

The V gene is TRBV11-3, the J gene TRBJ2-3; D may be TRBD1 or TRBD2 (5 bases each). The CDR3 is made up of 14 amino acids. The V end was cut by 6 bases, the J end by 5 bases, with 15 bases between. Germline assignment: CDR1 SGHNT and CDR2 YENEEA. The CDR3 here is CASSSGGGGDTQYF. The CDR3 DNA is TGTGCCAGCAGTTCTGGGGGTGGAGGAGATACGCAGTATTTT.

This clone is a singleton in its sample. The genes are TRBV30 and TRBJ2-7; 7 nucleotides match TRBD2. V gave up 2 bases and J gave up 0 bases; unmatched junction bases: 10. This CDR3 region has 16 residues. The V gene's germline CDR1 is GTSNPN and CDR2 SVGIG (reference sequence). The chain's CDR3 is CAWSPPRGRHSYEQYF. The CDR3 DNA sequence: TGTGCCTGGAGTCCCCCCCGCGGGAGACACTCCTACGAGCAGTACTTC.

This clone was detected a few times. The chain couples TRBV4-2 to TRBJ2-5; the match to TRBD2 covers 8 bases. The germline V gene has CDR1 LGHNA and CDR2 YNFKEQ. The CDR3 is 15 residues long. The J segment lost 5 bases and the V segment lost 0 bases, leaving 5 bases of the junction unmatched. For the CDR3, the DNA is TGTGCCAGCAGCCAAGACGGCGGGGGGATGGAGACCCAGTACTTC. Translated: CASSQDGGGMETQYF.

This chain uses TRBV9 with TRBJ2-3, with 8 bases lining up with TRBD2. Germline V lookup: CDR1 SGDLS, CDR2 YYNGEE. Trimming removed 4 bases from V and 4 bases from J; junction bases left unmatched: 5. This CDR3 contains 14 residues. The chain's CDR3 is CASSSQRGSDTQYF. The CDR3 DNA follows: TGTGCCAGCAGCTCCCAGCGGGGGTCAGATACGCAGTATTTT.

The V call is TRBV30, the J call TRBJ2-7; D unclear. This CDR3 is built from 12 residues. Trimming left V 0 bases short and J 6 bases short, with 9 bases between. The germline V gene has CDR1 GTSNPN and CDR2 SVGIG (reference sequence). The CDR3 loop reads CAWSVMGGEQYF. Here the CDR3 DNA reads TGTGCCTGGAGTGTAATGGGCGGCGAGCAGTACTTC.

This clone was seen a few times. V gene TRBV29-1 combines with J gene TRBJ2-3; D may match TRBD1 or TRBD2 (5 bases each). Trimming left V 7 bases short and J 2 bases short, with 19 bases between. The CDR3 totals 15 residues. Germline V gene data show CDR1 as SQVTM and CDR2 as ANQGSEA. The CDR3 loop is CSAGTPSKPTDTQYF. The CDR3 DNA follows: TGCAGCGCCGGGACCCCGTCAAAACCCACAGATACGCAGTATTTT.

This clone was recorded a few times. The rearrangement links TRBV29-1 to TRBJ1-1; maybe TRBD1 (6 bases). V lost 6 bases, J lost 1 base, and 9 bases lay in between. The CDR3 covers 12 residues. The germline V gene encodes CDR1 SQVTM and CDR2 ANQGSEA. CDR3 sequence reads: CSVTRGNTEAFF. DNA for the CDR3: TGCAGCGTCACCAGGGGGAACACTGAAGCTTTCTTT.

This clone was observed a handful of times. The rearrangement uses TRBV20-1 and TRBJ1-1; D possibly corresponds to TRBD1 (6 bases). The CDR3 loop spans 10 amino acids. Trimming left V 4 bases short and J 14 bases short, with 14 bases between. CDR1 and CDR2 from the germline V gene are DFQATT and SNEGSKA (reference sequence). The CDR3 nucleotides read TGCAGTGCTATGGGGCAGGGGAGGTTCTTT. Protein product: CSAMGQGRFF.

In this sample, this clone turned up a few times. The CDR3 protein is CASSLVGTGPYGYTF. CDR3 sequence (DNA): TGTGCCAGCAGCTTAGTTGGGACAGGGCCCTATGGCTACACCTTC. The V and J genes are TRBV7-2 and TRBJ1-2; 9 bases align to TRBD1. The germline V gene has CDR1 SGHTA and CDR2 FQGNSA. V lost 1 base, J lost 4 bases, and 4 bases stayed unmatched. This CDR3 comprises 15 residues.

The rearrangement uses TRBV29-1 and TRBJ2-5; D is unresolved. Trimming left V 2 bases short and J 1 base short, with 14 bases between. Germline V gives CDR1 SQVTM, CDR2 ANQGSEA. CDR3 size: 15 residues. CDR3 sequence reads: CSVETPPGLQETQYF. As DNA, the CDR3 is TGCAGCGTTGAAACACCCCCAGGCCTCCAAGAGACCCAGTACTTC.

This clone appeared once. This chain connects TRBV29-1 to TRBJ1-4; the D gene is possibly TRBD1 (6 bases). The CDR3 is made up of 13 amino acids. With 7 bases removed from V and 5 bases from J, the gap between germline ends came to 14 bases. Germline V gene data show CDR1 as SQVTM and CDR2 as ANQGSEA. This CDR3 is CSGEGGGNEKLFF. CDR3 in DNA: TGCAGCGGAGAGGGGGGAGGGAATGAAAAACTGTTTTTT.

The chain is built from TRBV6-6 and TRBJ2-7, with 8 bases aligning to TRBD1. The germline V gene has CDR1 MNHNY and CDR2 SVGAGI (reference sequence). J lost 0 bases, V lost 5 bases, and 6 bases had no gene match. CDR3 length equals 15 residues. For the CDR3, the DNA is TGTGCCAGCAGTGGCCGGGACAGGAGCTCCTACGAGCAGTACTTC. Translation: CASSGRDRSSYEQYF.

In DNA form, the CDR3 reads TGCGCCAGCAGCTCGGAAGCCACAGATACGCAGTATTTT. It translates to CASSSEATDTQYF. The V call is TRBV5-1, the J call TRBJ2-3, with D hard to call. The CDR3 has 13 residues. V was cut by 3 bases and J by 2 bases, with 7 bases left in between. Germline CDR1 SGHRS, CDR2 YFSETQ.

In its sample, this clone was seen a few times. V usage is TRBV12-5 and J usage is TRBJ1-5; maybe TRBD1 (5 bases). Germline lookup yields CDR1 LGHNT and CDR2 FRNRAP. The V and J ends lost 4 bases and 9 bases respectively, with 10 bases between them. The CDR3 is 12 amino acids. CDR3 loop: CASGSPGGPQHF. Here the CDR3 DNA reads TGTGCTAGTGGTTCCCCGGGGGGGCCCCAGCATTTT.

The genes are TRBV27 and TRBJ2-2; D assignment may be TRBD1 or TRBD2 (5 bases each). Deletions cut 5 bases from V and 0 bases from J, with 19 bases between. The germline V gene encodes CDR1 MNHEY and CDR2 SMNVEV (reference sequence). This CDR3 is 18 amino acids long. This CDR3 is CASSPGTGSIANTGELFF. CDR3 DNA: TGTGCCAGCAGTCCCGGGACGGGAAGCATCGCGAACACCGGGGAGCTGTTTTTT.

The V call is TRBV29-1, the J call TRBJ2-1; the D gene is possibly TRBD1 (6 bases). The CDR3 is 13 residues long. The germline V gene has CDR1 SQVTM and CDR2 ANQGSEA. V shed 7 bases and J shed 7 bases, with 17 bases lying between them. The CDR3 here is CSAPRGLLNEQFF. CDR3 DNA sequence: TGCAGCGCGCCCAGGGGTCTTTTAAATGAGCAGTTCTTC.

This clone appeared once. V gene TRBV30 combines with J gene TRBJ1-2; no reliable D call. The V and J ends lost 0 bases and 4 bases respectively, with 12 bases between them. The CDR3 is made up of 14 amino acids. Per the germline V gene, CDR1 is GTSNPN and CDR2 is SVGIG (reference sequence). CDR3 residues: CAWSVGRELYGYTF. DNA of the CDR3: TGTGCCTGGAGTGTAGGCAGAGAGCTCTATGGCTACACCTTC.

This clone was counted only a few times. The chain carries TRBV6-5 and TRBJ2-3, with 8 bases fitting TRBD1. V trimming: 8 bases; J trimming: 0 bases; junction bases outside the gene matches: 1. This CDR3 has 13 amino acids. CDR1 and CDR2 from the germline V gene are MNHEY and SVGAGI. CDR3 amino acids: CASRTGSTDTQYF. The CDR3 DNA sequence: TGTGCCAGCCGGACAGGGAGCACAGATACGCAGTATTTT.

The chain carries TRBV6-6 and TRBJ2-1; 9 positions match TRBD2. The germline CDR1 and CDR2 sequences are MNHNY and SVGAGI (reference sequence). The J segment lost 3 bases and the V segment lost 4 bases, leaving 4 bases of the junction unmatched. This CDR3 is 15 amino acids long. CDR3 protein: CASSSGTSSYNEQFF. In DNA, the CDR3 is TGTGCCAGCAGTTCCGGGACTAGCAGCTACAATGAGCAGTTCTTC.

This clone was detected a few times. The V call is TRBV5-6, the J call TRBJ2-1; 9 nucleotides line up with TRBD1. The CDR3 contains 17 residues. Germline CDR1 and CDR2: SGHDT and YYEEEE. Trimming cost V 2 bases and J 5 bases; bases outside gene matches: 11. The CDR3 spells CASSFPMGTGSDNEQFF. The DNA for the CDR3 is TGTGCCAGCAGCTTCCCGATGGGGACAGGGAGTGACAATGAGCAGTTCTTC.

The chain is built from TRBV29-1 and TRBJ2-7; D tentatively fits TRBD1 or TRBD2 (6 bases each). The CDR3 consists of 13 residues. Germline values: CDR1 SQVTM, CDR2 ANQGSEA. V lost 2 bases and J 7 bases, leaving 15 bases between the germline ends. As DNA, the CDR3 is TGCAGCGTTGAAAAGGCTACAGGGAGGGAGCAGTACTTC. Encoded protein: CSVEKATGREQYF.

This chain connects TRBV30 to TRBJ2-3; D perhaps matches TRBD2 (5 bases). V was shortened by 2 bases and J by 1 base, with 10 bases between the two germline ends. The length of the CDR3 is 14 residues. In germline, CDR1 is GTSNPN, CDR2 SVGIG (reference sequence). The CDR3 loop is CAWSTSGGTDTQYF. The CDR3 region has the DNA TGTGCCTGGAGTACGAGCGGAGGCACAGATACGCAGTATTTT.

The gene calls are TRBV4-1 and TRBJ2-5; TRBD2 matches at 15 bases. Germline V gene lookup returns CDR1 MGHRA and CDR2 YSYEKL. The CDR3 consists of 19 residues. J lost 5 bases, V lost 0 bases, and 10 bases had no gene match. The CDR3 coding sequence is TGCGCCAGCAGCCAAGAGGGTTCCGGGACTAGCGGGAGGTCGGAGACCCAGTACTTC. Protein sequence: CASSQEGSGTSGRSETQYF.

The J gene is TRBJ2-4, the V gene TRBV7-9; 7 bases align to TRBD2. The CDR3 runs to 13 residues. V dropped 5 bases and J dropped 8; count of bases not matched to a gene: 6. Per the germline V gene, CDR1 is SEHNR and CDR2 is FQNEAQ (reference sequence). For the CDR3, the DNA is TGTGCCAGCAGCCGAACCCGGGGGGACATTCAGTACTTC. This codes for CASSRTRGDIQYF.

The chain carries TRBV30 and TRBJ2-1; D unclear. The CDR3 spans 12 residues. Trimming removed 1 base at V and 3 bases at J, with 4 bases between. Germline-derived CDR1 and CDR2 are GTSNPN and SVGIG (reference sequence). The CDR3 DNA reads TGTGCCTGGAGTGAAGACTACAATGAGCAGTTCTTC. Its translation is CAWSEDYNEQFF.

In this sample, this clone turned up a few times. The CDR3 DNA reads TGTGCCAGCAGCGTAACTAGCGGGTCTTACAATGAGCAGTTCTTC. This sequence encodes CASSVTSGSYNEQFF. The J gene is TRBJ2-1, the V gene TRBV9; 9 nucleotides agree with TRBD2. Looked up from germline, CDR1 is SGDLS and CDR2 is YYNGEE. The CDR3 is 15 residues long. Unmatched junction bases numbered 3, after V lost 1 base and J lost 4 bases. Using reference TRBV9 and TRBJ2-1 for the parts outside the CDR3, the full variable domain is DSGVTQTPKHLITATGQRVTLRCSPRSGDLSVYWYQQSLDQGLQFLIQYYNGEERAKGNILERFSAQQFPDLHSELNLSSLELGDSALYFCASSVTSGSYNEQFFGPGTRLTVL.

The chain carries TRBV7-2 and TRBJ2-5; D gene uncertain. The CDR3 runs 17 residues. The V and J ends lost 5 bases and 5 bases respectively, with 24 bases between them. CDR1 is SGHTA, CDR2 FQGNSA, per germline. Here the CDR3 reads CASSPPGSLIKGETQYF. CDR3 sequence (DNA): TGTGCCAGCAGCCCACCAGGTTCCCTAATAAAAGGGGAGACCCAGTACTTC.

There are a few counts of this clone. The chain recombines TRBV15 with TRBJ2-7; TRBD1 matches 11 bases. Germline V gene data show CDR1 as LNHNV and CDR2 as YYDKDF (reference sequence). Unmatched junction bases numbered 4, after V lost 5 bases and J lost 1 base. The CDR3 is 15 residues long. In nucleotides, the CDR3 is TGTGCCACCAGCCTCGGGACAGGGGGTTCCTACGAGCAGTACTTC. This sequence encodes CATSLGTGGSYEQYF. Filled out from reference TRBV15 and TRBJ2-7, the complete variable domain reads DAMVIQNPRYQVTQFGKPVTLSCSQTLNHNVMYWYQQKSSQAPKLLFHYYDKDFNNEADTPDNFQSRRPNTSFCFLDIRSPGLGDTAMYLCATSLGTGGSYEQYFGPGTRLTVT.

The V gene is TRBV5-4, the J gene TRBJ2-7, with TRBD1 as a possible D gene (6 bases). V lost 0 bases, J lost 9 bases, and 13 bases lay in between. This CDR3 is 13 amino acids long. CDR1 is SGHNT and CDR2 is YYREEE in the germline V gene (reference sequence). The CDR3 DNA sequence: TGTGCCAGCAGCTTGGCTACAGGGCCCGGGCAGTACTTC. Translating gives CASSLATGPGQYF. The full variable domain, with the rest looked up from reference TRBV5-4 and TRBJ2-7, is ETGVTQSPTHLIKTRGQQVTLRCSSQSGHNTVSWYQQALGQGPQFIFQYYREEENGRGNFPPRFSGLQFPNYSSELNVNALELDDSALYLCASSLATGPGQYFGPGTRLTVT.